Following are 14 T cell receptor beta chains from one sample sequenced in a study of blood T cell repertoires in COVID-19. The data were produced by immunoSEQ multiplex PCR, yet TCRdb's version contains in-frame clones alone and is incomplete. Of tens of thousands of clones listed, 75% to 85% are singletons. The sample was peripheral blood. Every receptor here comes from a man in his forties or fifties with COVID-19, enrolled during active disease.

CDR3 in DNA: TGTGCCAGCAGTGACTCTGGGACAGGACACTACAATGAGCAGTTCTTC. It is translated as CASSDSGTGHYNEQFF. J is TRBJ2-1 and V is TRBV25-1, with 8 bases fitting TRBD1. CDR1 MGHDK and CDR2 SYGVNS come from the germline V gene. The CDR3 spans 16 residues. V trimming: 3 bases; J trimming: 3 bases; junction bases outside the gene matches: 7.

The rearrangement uses TRBV4-2 and TRBJ1-2; 9 nucleotides agree with TRBD1. This CDR3 is 16 amino acids long. Germline CDR1 is LGHNA and CDR2 is YNFKEQ. With V trimmed by 8 bases and J by 2 bases, 12 bases remained unmatched. The CDR3 DNA reads as TGTGCCAGCTCTCAAGTCGGACAGGGGAGGAACTATGGCTACACCTTC. It specifies CASSQVGQGRNYGYTF.

The chain couples TRBV9 to TRBJ2-1, with 9 bases aligning to TRBD2. The CDR3 extends over 16 amino acids. Germline assignment: CDR1 SGDLS and CDR2 YYNGEE. J lost 0 bases, V lost 3 bases, and 4 bases had no gene match. CDR3 amino acids: CASSGSGSSSYNEQFF. The CDR3 DNA reads TGTGCCAGCAGCGGTAGCGGGAGTAGCTCCTACAATGAGCAGTTCTTC.

CDR3 sequence (DNA): TGTGCCAGCAGCCTCCCCCAACTAGCGGGAGGACGGCAGTACTTC. It codes for CASSLPQLAGGRQYF. The rearrangement links TRBV11-2 to TRBJ2-7; TRBD2 aligns across 12 bases. The V gene's germline CDR1 is SGHAT and CDR2 FQNNGV. Germline trimming cut 5 bases from V and 9 bases from J; bases unmatched to any gene: 11. The CDR3 has 15 residues.

The chain couples TRBV28 to TRBJ1-5, with 7 positions matching TRBD1. Germline V CDR1 and CDR2: MDHEN, SYDVKM. This CDR3 has 13 residues. The ends lost 6 bases at V and 7 bases at J; junction bases unmatched: 6. The CDR3 reads CASSPTGRQPQHF. In nucleotides, the CDR3 is TGTGCCAGCAGCCCGACAGGGAGGCAGCCCCAGCATTTT.

This clone was detected a few times. This chain uses TRBV7-9 with TRBJ1-4; D gene unclear. CDR1 and CDR2 from the germline V gene are SEHNR and FQNEAQ (reference sequence). The CDR3 consists of 16 residues. Trimming left V 2 bases short and J 0 bases short, with 10 bases between. The CDR3 DNA reads TGTGCCAGCAGCTTACTAGGAACCGCAACTAATGAAAAACTGTTTTTT. Its translation is CASSLLGTATNEKLFF.

V is TRBV9 and J is TRBJ2-5; a weak D match, TRBD2 (6 bases). Trimming shortened V by 4 bases and J by 4 bases, and 17 bases separated the two germline ends. Germline values: CDR1 SGDLS, CDR2 YYNGEE. The CDR3 extends over 15 amino acids. CDR3 in amino acids: CASSPGGSKVETQYF. For the CDR3, the DNA is TGTGCCAGCAGCCCCGGGGGTTCCAAAGTAGAGACCCAGTACTTC.

The gene calls are TRBV28 and TRBJ2-5; 12 nucleotides agree with TRBD2. Germline values: CDR1 MDHEN, CDR2 SYDVKM. This CDR3 region has 16 residues. V shed 5 bases, J shed 0 bases, and the junction held 4 bases outside the gene matches. The CDR3 loop reads CASSLRTSGNQETQYF. The CDR3 nucleotides are TGTGCCAGCAGTCTCCGGACTAGCGGGAACCAAGAGACCCAGTACTTC.

The rearrangement links TRBV7-2 to TRBJ1-5; a weak D match, TRBD1 (6 bases). The CDR3 totals 14 residues. Between the trimmed V and J ends, which lost 5 bases and 1 base, there was a span of 9 bases. CDR1 and CDR2 (germline): SGHTA, FQGNSA. This chain's CDR3 is CASSLQGSNQPQHF. The CDR3 region has the DNA TGTGCCAGCAGCCTCCAGGGGAGCAATCAGCCCCAGCATTTT.

The chain carries TRBV9 and TRBJ2-1; TRBD2 matches at 11 bases. CDR3 size: 19 residues. V lost 1 base, J lost 1 base, and 10 bases stayed unmatched. Germline V gives CDR1 SGDLS, CDR2 YYNGEE. CDR3 protein: CASSVSTSGSYGSYNEQFF. CDR3 bases: TGTGCCAGCAGCGTAAGTACTAGCGGGAGTTACGGGTCCTACAATGAGCAGTTCTTC. The whole variable domain, remainder taken from reference TRBV9 and TRBJ2-1, is DSGVTQTPKHLITATGQRVTLRCSPRSGDLSVYWYQQSLDQGLQFLIQYYNGEERAKGNILERFSAQQFPDLHSELNLSSLELGDSALYFCASSVSTSGSYGSYNEQFFGPGTRLTVL.

CDR3 sequence (DNA): TGTGCCAGCGGGAGCTCTGGGGCCAACGTCCTGACTTTC. It specifies CASGSSGANVLTF. The chain carries TRBV2 and TRBJ2-6; D is perhaps TRBD2 (5 bases). Trimming shortened V by 8 bases and J by 0 bases, and 5 bases separated the two germline ends. Germline V gene lookup returns CDR1 SNHLY and CDR2 FYNNEI. This CDR3 comprises 13 residues. The variable domain in full, completed from reference TRBV2 and TRBJ2-6, reads EPEVTQTPSHQVTQMGQEVILRCVPISNHLYFYWYRQILGQKVEFLVSFYNNEISEKSEIFDDQFSVERPDGSNFTLKIRSTKLEDSAMYFCASGSSGANVLTFGAGSRLTVL.

The rearrangement uses TRBV27 and TRBJ2-1; TRBD2 matches at 10 bases. Germline V CDR1 and CDR2: MNHEY, SMNVEV (reference sequence). This CDR3 is 16 amino acids long. The V and J ends lost 5 bases and 7 bases, in that order; junction bases with no gene match: 11. The CDR3 bases are TGTGCCAGCAGTCAATCCGGGACTAGCGCACCGAATGAGCAGTTCTTC. This gives the protein CASSQSGTSAPNEQFF.

The gene calls are TRBV2 and TRBJ1-2; D ambiguous. The CDR3 is made up of 11 amino acids. With 10 bases removed from V and 1 base from J, the gap between germline ends came to 7 bases. CDR1 SNHLY and CDR2 FYNNEI come from the germline V gene. CDR3 loop: CATYYNYGYTF. DNA of the CDR3: TGTGCCACCTACTATAACTATGGCTACACCTTC. Full variable domain (outside the CDR3, taken from reference TRBV2 and TRBJ1-2): EPEVTQTPSHQVTQMGQEVILRCVPISNHLYFYWYRQILGQKVEFLVSFYNNEISEKSEIFDDQFSVERPDGSNFTLKIRSTKLEDSAMYFCATYYNYGYTFGSGTRLTVV.

The chain joins TRBV7-9 to TRBJ2-1; TRBD2 matches 15 bases. Germline V lookup: CDR1 SEHNR, CDR2 FQNEAQ (reference sequence). CDR3 length: 15 amino acids. J gave up 9 bases and V 5 bases, and 5 bases lay outside the gene matches. CDR3 loop: CASSPMGLAGGEQFF. The CDR3 nucleotides read TGTGCCAGCAGCCCAATGGGACTAGCGGGAGGTGAGCAGTTCTTC.